This TCR beta chain stems from a study of blood T cells in healthy people across ages. V lost 1 base and J lost 0, with 7 bases in between. Germline loops: CDR1 LGHNA, CDR2 YSLEER. The CDR3 totals 16 residues. Around 10 milliliters of peripheral blood were drawn from each donor. Alongside a J-beta primer mix, a sample-barcoded 5' primer served in a second PCR lasting about 6 to 11 cycles. Per sample, CDR3-containing paired-end reads numbered at least 3 million. TCRdb re-called the 5' RACE reads through MiXCR, storing one row per CDR3 protein. The repertoire holds roughly 1,800,000 distinct CDR3 sequences, with around half as singletons.

This sequence joins TRBV4-3 and TRBJ1-6; no reliable D call. This receptor was obtained from a woman aged 40-49 years in good health. Sequencing was carried out using blood. The CDR3 nucleotides read TGCGCCAGCAGCCAAGGGTATAGCTCCTATAATTCACCCCTCCACTTT. The encoded protein is CASSQGYSSYNSPLHF.